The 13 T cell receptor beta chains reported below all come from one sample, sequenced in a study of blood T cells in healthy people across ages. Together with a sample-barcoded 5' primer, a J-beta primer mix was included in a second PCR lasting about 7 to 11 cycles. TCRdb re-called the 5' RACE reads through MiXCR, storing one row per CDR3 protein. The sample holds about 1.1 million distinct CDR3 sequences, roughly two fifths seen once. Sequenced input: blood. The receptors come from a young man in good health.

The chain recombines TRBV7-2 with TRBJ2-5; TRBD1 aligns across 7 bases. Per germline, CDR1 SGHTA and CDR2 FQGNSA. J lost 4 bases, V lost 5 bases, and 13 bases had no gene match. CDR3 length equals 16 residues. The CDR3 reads CASSQKEGQLLETQYF. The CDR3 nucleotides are TGTGCCAGCAGCCAAAAAGAGGGACAGTTACTAGAGACCCAGTACTTC.

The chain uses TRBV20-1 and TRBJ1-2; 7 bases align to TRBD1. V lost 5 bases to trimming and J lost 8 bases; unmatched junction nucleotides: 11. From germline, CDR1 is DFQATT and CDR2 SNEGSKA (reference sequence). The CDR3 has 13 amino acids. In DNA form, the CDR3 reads TGCAGTGCTGATAACAGGGGCACCCGCGGCTACACCTTC. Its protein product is CSADNRGTRGYTF.

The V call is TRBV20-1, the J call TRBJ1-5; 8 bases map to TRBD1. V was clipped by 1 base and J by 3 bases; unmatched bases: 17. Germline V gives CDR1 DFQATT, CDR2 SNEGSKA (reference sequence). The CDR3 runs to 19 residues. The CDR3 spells CSARGLEDRDYFLNQPQHF. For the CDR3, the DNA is TGCAGTGCTAGAGGCCTCGAGGACAGGGATTACTTTCTCAATCAGCCCCAGCATTTT.

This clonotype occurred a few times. DNA of the CDR3: TGCAGTGCTAGAGTATCTGGGGGCAGCAATCAGCCCCAGCATTTT. Protein product: CSARVSGGSNQPQHF. This chain connects TRBV20-1 to TRBJ1-5, with a tentative D call TRBD1 (6 bases). The germline V and J ends were trimmed by 1 base and 1 base, with 11 bases remaining between them. The CDR3 runs 15 residues. The germline gives CDR1 DFQATT, CDR2 SNEGSKA (reference sequence).

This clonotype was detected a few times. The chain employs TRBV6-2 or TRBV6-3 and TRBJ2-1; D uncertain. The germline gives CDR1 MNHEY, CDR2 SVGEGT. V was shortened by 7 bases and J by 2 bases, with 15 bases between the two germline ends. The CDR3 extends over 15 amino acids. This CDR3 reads CASTFRPPTYNEQFF. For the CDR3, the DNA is TGTGCCAGCACCTTCCGCCCTCCAACCTACAATGAGCAGTTCTTC.

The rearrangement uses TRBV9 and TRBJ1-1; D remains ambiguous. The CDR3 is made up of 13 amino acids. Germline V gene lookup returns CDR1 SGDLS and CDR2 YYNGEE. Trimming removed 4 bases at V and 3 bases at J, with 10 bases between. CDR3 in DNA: TGTGCCAGCAGCCTTACAAGCGACACTGAAGCTTTCTTT. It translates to CASSLTSDTEAFF.

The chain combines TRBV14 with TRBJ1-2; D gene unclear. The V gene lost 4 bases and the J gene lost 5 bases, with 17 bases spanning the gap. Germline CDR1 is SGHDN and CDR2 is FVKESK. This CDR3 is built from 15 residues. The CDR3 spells CASSRTRDYRYGYTF. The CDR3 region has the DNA TGTGCCAGCAGCCGGACTCGCGACTACCGGTATGGCTACACCTTC.

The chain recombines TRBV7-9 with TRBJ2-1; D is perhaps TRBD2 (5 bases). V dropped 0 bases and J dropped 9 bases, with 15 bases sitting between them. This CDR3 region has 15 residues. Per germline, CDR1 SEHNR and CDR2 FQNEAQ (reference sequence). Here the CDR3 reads CASSLAVVAKGEQFF. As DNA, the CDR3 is TGTGCCAGCAGCTTAGCGGTGGTAGCGAAGGGTGAGCAGTTCTTC.

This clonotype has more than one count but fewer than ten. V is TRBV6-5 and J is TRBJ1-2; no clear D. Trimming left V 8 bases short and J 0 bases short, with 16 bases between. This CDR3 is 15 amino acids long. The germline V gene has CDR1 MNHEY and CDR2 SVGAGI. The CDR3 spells CASVVERPSNYGYTF. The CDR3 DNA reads TGTGCCAGCGTTGTTGAACGGCCTTCTAACTATGGCTACACCTTC.

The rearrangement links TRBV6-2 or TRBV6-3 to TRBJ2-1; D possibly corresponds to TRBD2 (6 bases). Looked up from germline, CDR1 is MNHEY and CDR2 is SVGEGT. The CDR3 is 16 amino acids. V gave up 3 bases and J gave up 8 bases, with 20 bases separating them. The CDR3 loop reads CASSYVAVAVSHEQFF. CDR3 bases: TGTGCCAGCAGTTATGTGGCGGTAGCGGTAAGCCATGAGCAGTTCTTC.

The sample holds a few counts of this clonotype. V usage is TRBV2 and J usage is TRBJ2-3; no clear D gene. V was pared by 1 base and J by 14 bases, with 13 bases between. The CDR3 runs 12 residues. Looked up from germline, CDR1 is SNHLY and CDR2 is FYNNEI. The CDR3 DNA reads TGTGCCAGCAGTGAAGGGTCTAGTATACGGTATTTT. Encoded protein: CASSEGSSIRYF.

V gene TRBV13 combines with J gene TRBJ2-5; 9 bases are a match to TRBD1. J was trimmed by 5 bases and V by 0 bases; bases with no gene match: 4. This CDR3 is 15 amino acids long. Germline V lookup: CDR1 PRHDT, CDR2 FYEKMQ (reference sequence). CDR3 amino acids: CASSLGGTGYETQYF. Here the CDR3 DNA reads TGTGCCAGCAGCTTAGGGGGGACAGGGTACGAGACCCAGTACTTC.

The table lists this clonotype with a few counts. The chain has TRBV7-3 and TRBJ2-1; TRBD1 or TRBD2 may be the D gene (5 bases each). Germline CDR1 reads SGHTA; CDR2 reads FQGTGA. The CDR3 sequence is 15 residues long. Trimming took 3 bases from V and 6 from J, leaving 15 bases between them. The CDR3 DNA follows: TGTGCCAGCAGCTTGGGATCGGGGCTTGGCAATGAGCAGTTCTTC. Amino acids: CASSLGSGLGNEQFF. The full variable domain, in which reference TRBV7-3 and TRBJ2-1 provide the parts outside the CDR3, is GAGVSQTPSNKVTEKGKYVELRCDPISGHTALYWYRQSLGQGPEFLIYFQGTGAADDSGLPNDRFFAVRPEGSVSTLKIQRTERGDSAVYLCASSLGSGLGNEQFFGPGTRLTVL.